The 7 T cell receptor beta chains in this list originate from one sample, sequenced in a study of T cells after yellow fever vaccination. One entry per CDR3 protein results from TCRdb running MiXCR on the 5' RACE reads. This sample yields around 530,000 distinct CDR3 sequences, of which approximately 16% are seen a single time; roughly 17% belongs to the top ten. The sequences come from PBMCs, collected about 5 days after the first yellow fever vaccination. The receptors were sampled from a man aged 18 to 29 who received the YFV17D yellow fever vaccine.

The CDR3 loop is CASSSQGARAIEAFF. The CDR3 nucleotides are TGTGCCAGCAGCTCCCAGGGGGCGCGGGCCATTGAAGCTTTCTTT. This sequence joins TRBV7-2 and TRBJ1-1; 8 bases align to TRBD1. Germline CDR1 and CDR2: SGHTA and FQGNSA. The CDR3 runs to 15 residues. V lost 4 bases, J lost 7 bases, and 11 bases stayed unmatched.

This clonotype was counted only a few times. The DNA for the CDR3 is TGTGCTAGTGGTTTGGTAGGCAGCCAAGAGACCCAGTACTTC. This sequence encodes CASGLVGSQETQYF. The chain links TRBV12-5 to TRBJ2-5; no reliable D call. The V gene's germline CDR1 is LGHNT and CDR2 FRNRAP. V lost 0 bases, J lost 1 base, and 6 bases lay in between. The CDR3 runs to 14 residues.

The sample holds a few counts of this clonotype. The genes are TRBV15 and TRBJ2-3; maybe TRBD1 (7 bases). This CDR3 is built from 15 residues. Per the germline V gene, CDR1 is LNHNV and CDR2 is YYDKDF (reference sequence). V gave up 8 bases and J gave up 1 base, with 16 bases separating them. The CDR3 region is CATVQGDSGTDTQYF. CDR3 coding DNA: TGTGCCACCGTCCAGGGGGACTCAGGCACAGATACGCAGTATTTT.

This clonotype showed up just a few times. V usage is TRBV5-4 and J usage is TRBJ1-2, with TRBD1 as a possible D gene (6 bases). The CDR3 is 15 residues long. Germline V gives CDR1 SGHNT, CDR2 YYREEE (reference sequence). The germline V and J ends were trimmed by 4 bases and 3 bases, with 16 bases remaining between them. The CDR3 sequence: CASSIAGGVDYGYTF. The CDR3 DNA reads TGTGCCAGCAGCATCGCCGGGGGCGTGGACTATGGCTACACCTTC.

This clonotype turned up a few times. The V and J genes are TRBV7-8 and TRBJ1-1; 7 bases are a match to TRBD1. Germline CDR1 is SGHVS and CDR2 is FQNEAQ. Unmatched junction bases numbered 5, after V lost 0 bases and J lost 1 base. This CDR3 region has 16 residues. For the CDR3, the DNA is TGTGCCAGCAGCTTAGCGCGGGACAGAACGAACACTGAAGCTTTCTTT. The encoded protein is CASSLARDRTNTEAFF.

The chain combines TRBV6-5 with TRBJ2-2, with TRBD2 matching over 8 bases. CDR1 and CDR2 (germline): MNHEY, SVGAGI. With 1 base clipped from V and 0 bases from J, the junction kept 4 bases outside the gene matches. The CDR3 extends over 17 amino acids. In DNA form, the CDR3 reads TGTGCCAGCAGTTACTTGCGGGGGGCTACGAACACCGGGGAGCTGTTTTTT. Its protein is CASSYLRGATNTGELFF.

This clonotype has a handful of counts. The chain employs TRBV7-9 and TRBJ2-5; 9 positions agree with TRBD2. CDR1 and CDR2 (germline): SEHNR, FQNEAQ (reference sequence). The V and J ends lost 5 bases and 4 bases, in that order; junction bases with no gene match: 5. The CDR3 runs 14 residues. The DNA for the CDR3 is TGTGCCAGCAGCACCCCGGGACTAGCAGAGACCCAGTACTTC. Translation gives CASSTPGLAETQYF.